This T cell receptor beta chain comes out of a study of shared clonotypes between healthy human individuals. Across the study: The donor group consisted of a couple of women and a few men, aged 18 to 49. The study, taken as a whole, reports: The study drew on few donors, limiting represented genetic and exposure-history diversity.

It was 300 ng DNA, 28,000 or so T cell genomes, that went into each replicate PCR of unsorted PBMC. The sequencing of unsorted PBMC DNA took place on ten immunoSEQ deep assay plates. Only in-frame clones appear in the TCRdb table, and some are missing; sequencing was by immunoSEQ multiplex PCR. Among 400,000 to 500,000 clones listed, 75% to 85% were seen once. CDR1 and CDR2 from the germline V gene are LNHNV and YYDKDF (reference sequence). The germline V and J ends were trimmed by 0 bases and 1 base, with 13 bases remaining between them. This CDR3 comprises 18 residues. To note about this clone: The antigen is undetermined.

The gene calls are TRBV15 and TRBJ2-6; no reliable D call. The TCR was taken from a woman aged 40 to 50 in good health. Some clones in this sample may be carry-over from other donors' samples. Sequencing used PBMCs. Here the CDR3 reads CATSRDRAPGSGANVLTF. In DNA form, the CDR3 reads TGTGCCACCAGCAGAGATCGGGCCCCCGGTTCTGGGGCCAACGTCCTGACTTTC.